The subject of this entry is one TCR beta chain. As yet, its antigen is unknown. The data belong to a study of beta chain features in type 1 diabetes. Study-wide results and limits: Patients and controls would be equally affected if PCR favored shorter templates.

The CDR3 loop spans 15 amino acids. J lost 3 bases, V lost 6 bases, and 10 bases had no gene match. Germline-derived CDR1 and CDR2 are MDHEN and SYDVKM. Reverse transcribing all isolated RNA meant expressed TCRB transcripts were sequenced. Clones were read by immunoSEQ multiplex PCR, and TCRdb kept only the in-frame ones, dropping some. The sample has around 150,000 clones, 6.9% seen once. The source is a woman younger than 45 in good health. This sequence joins TRBV28 and TRBJ2-7; 8 bases are shared with TRBD2. What was sequenced was central memory CD4+ T cells from blood. This chain's CDR3 is CASSSGTSRGYEQYF. The CDR3, as DNA: TGTGCCAGCAGCTCGGGGACTAGTCGTGGCTACGAGCAGTACTTC. The full variable domain, in which reference TRBV28 and TRBJ2-7 provide the parts outside the CDR3, is DVKVTQSSRYLVKRTGEKVFLECVQDMDHENMFWYRQDPGLGLRLIYFSYDVKMKEKGDIPEGYSVSREKKERFSLILESASTNQTSMYLCASSSGTSRGYEQYFGPGTRLTVT.